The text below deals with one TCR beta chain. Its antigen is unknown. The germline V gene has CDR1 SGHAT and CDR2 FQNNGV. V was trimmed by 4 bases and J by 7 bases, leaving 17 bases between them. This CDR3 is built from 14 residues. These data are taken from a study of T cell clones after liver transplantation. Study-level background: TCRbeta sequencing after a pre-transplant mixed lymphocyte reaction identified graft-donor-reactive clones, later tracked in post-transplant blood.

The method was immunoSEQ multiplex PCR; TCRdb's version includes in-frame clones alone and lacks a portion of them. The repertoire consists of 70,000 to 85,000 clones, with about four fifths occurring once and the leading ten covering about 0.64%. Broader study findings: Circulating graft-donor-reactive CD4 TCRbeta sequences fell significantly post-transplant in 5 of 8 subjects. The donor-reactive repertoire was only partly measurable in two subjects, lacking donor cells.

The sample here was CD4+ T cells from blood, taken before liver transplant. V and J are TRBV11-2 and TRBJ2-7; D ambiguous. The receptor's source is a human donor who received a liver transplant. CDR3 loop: CASSSLRPPPEQYF. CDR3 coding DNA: TGTGCCAGCAGCTCCTTGCGCCCACCTCCTGAGCAGTACTTC.